Each of the 23 T cell receptor beta chains below was sequenced from the same sample in a study of T cell responses to AZD1222 COVID-19 vaccine. Libraries were prepared by immunoSEQ multiplex PCR; TCRdb keeps only in-frame clonotypes and omits some of them. Here the sample spans 68,000 or so clones, 65% to 80% being singletons. The sequencing here drew on peripheral blood, taken on day 0 of AZD1222 vaccination. All receptors come from an adult in good health.

This clone was seen a handful of times. The chain joins TRBV19 to TRBJ1-2; D gene uncertain. CDR3 length: 13 amino acids. Germline V gene data show CDR1 as LNHDA and CDR2 as SQIVND (reference sequence). V shed 5 bases and J shed 1 base, with 8 bases lying between them. The CDR3 nucleotides read TGTGCCAGTAGTCCGGACGGTAACTATGGCTACACCTTC. Protein product: CASSPDGNYGYTF. Filled out from reference TRBV19 and TRBJ1-2, the complete variable domain reads DGGITQSPKYLFRKEGQNVTLSCEQNLNHDAMYWYRQDPGQGLRLIYYSQIVNDFQKGDIAEGYSVSREKKESFPLTVTSAQKNPTAFYLCASSPDGNYGYTFGSGTRLTVV.

The chain links TRBV5-4 to TRBJ2-1; D is uncertain. CDR3 length equals 14 residues. Germline CDR1 and CDR2: SGHNT and YYREEE (reference sequence). V lost 1 base, J lost 9 bases, and 14 bases lay in between. CDR3 in DNA: TGTGCCAGCAGCTTGAAACAGTCCTCCGGTGAGCAGTTCTTC. It specifies CASSLKQSSGEQFF.

Comments on this clone: At the DNA level, this CDR3 is encoded by other sequences in the same sample as well. The chain combines TRBV12-3 or TRBV12-4 with TRBJ1-2, with a tentative D call TRBD1 (5 bases). This CDR3 is built from 13 residues. Trimming removed 6 bases at V and 1 base at J, with 9 bases between. The CDR3 region is CASSLGGNYGYTF. In DNA form, the CDR3 reads TGTGCCAGCAGCCTGGGGGGTAACTATGGCTACACCTTC.

V is TRBV5-1 and J is TRBJ2-1; 13 bases match TRBD2. V was clipped by 4 bases and J by 7 bases; unmatched bases: 5. This CDR3 spans 15 amino acids. CDR1 is SGHRS, CDR2 YFSETQ, per germline. CDR3 sequence reads: CASSGTSGALNEQFF. The CDR3, as DNA: TGCGCCAGCAGCGGGACTAGCGGGGCACTGAATGAGCAGTTCTTC.

The chain recombines TRBV6-5 with TRBJ2-1; 10 nucleotides line up with TRBD1. Germline loops: CDR1 MNHEY, CDR2 SVGAGI. After removal of 10 bases from V and 7 bases from J, the junction contained 10 bases not matched to a gene. The CDR3 has 14 amino acids. CDR3 sequence: CAISRDRGMNEQFF. The CDR3, as DNA: TGTGCCATCAGCCGGGACAGGGGAATGAATGAGCAGTTCTTC.

The gene calls are TRBV6-6 and TRBJ2-7; 8 bases align to TRBD1. Germline CDR1 reads MNHNY; CDR2 reads SVGAGI (reference sequence). Trimming took 4 bases from V and 6 from J; bases not matched to a gene: 11. This CDR3 contains 15 residues. The DNA of the CDR3 is TGTGCCAGCAGTTCCAACCCCTCAGGGGGCGCCGAGCAGTACTTC. Its translation is CASSSNPSGGAEQYF.

The gene calls are TRBV30 and TRBJ2-3; 8 bases match TRBD2. The CDR3 is made up of 15 amino acids. Per germline, CDR1 GTSNPN and CDR2 SVGIG (reference sequence). V was pared by 2 bases and J by 6 bases, with 10 bases of the junction left unmatched. The CDR3 DNA reads TGTGCCTGGAGTCTGGCGGGGGGTGATGTGGATACGCAGTATTTT. Encoded protein: CAWSLAGGDVDTQYF.

The CDR3 region is CASSLGPSGTYEQYF. In DNA, the CDR3 is TGTGCCAGCAGCTTAGGGCCTAGCGGAACCTACGAGCAGTACTTC. The V and J genes are TRBV7-6 and TRBJ2-7; 7 nucleotides match TRBD2. CDR3 size: 15 residues. V shed 1 base and J 2 bases; nucleotides not matched to a gene: 5. CDR1 SGHVS and CDR2 FNYEAQ come from the germline V gene.

This chain uses TRBV27 with TRBJ1-6; no firm D call. The CDR3 loop spans 17 amino acids. Germline loops: CDR1 MNHEY, CDR2 SMNVEV (reference sequence). Deletions cut 6 bases from V and 0 bases from J, with 15 bases between. CDR3 DNA: TGTGCCAGCAGACCCGGGCCTCAGAGCTCCTATAATTCACCCCTCCACTTT. Translated, it gives CASRPGPQSSYNSPLHF.

The chain links TRBV30 to TRBJ2-1; a weak D match, TRBD2 (5 bases). V gave up 0 bases and J gave up 6 bases, with 12 bases separating them. The germline V gene encodes CDR1 GTSNPN and CDR2 SVGIG (reference sequence). This CDR3 has 14 amino acids. The CDR3 loop is CAWSVIISGNEQFF. The CDR3, as DNA: TGTGCCTGGAGTGTAATTATAAGCGGCAATGAGCAGTTCTTC.

V is TRBV18 and J is TRBJ2-5; no clear D. Looked up from germline, CDR1 is KGHSH and CDR2 is LQKENI. The CDR3 extends over 11 amino acids. V shed 6 bases and J shed 3 bases, with 5 bases lying between them. CDR3 in DNA: TGTGCCAGCTCGGTCGAAGAGACCCAGTACTTC. Translating it yields CASSVEETQYF.

This chain links TRBV2 with TRBJ2-5; no clear D. Trimming took off 3 bases at V and 5 bases at J, with 13 bases between the two ends. Germline V gene lookup returns CDR1 SNHLY and CDR2 FYNNEI. CDR3 length: 14 amino acids. CDR3 in DNA: TGTGCCAGCAGTGAGGGCGGTACTTGGGAGACCCAGTACTTC. Amino acids: CASSEGGTWETQYF.

This clone has just a few counts. V and J are TRBV7-6 and TRBJ2-1, with 8 bases identical to TRBD2. The CDR3 spans 16 residues. V shed 5 bases and J 3 bases; nucleotides not matched to a gene: 9. CDR1 and CDR2 from the germline V gene are SGHVS and FNYEAQ. This chain's CDR3 is CASSPGGGSFYNEQFF. In DNA form, the CDR3 reads TGTGCCAGCAGCCCCGGGGGGGGGTCTTTCTACAATGAGCAGTTCTTC.

A few counts support this clone. The chain combines TRBV5-1 with TRBJ1-6, with D possibly matching TRBD1 (5 bases). The germline gives CDR1 SGHRS, CDR2 YFSETQ. V was pared by 3 bases and J by 5 bases, with 9 bases between. The CDR3 consists of 14 residues. The CDR3 spells CASSSGENNSPLHF. CDR3 nucleotide sequence: TGCGCCAGCAGCTCGGGGGAGAATAATTCACCCCTCCACTTT.

DNA for the CDR3: TGCGCCAGCAGCTCCGGGGGTCAGGGGGCTTGGGAGACCCAGTACTTC. This sequence encodes CASSSGGQGAWETQYF. The chain employs TRBV5-1 and TRBJ2-5; 8 bases are a match to TRBD1. V dropped 3 bases and J dropped 5; count of bases not matched to a gene: 12. In germline, CDR1 is SGHRS, CDR2 YFSETQ. This CDR3 region has 16 residues. Drawing the rest from reference TRBV5-1 and TRBJ2-5, the complete variable domain is KAGVTQTPRYLIKTRGQQVTLSCSPISGHRSVSWYQQTPGQGLQFLFEYFSETQRNKGNFPGRFSGRQFSNSRSEMNVSTLELGDSALYLCASSSGGQGAWETQYFGPGTRLLVL.

The rearrangement joins TRBV18 to TRBJ1-2; D unresolved. Trimming took off 3 bases at V and 3 bases at J, with 11 bases between the two ends. CDR3 size: 14 residues. CDR1 is KGHSH and CDR2 is LQKENI in the germline V gene. The CDR3 region has the DNA TGTGCCAGCTCACCGGAGGGTACGGACTATGGCTACACCTTC. Residues: CASSPEGTDYGYTF. The variable domain in full, with the rest retrieved from reference TRBV18 and TRBJ1-2, is NAGVMQNPRHLVRRRGQEARLRCSPMKGHSHVYWYRQLPEEGLKFMVYLQKENIIDESGMPKERFSAEFPKEGPSILRIQQVVRGDSAAYFCASSPEGTDYGYTFGSGTRLTVV.

Only a few counts were recorded for this clone. The chain links TRBV6-6 to TRBJ1-5; D ambiguous. Germline V gene sequence: CDR1 MNHNY, CDR2 SVGAGI (reference sequence). This CDR3 spans 11 amino acids. V shed 6 bases and J shed 4 bases, with 4 bases lying between them. Written as DNA, the CDR3 is TGTGCCAGCAGGTCTAATCAGCCCCAGCATTTT. This translates into CASRSNQPQHF.

This clone was recorded only once. The chain recombines TRBV4-3 with TRBJ1-3; D unclear. The CDR3 sequence is 13 residues long. Germline loops: CDR1 LGHNA, CDR2 YSLEER. V shed 1 base and J shed 2 bases, with 3 bases lying between them. In DNA, the CDR3 is TGCGCCAGCAGCCAAGGTCCTGGAAACACCATATATTTT. Amino acid sequence: CASSQGPGNTIYF.

This clone was counted only a few times. CDR3 residues: CASSPQGEKLFF. The DNA for the CDR3 is TGTGCCAGCAGCCCGCAAGGGGAAAAACTGTTTTTT. This chain links TRBV7-9 with TRBJ1-4; D remains ambiguous. With 5 bases removed from V and 8 bases from J, the gap between germline ends came to 9 bases. The CDR3 loop spans 12 amino acids. CDR1 and CDR2 from the germline V gene are SEHNR and FQNEAQ (reference sequence).

This chain links TRBV5-8 with TRBJ1-1, with D maybe TRBD1 (6 bases). In germline, CDR1 is SGHTS, CDR2 YDEGEE. V lost 0 bases, J lost 1 base, and 13 bases lay in between. The CDR3 contains 16 residues. The CDR3 sequence: CASSLEGGRRNTEAFF. The CDR3 coding sequence is TGTGCCAGCAGCTTGGAGGGGGGACGCAGGAACACTGAAGCTTTCTTT.

The table lists this clone with a few counts. This chain links TRBV15 with TRBJ2-7; 12 bases match TRBD2. V trimming: 1 base; J trimming: 2 bases; junction bases outside the gene matches: 0. Looked up from germline, CDR1 is LNHNV and CDR2 is YYDKDF (reference sequence). The CDR3 length is 15 residues. The CDR3 region has the DNA TGTGCCACCAGCAGAGCTAGCGGGGGGGCCTACGAGCAGTACTTC. This sequence encodes CATSRASGGAYEQYF.

The chain is built from TRBV9 and TRBJ2-3; maybe TRBD1 (6 bases). The germline gives CDR1 SGDLS, CDR2 YYNGEE. Trimming pared 4 bases from V and 1 base from J, leaving 13 bases between. The CDR3 has 15 residues. CDR3 DNA sequence: TGTGCCAGCAGCAAACAGGGATGGGGCACAGATACGCAGTATTTT. Protein sequence: CASSKQGWGTDTQYF. Complete variable domain (other parts from reference TRBV9 and TRBJ2-3): DSGVTQTPKHLITATGQRVTLRCSPRSGDLSVYWYQQSLDQGLQFLIQYYNGEERAKGNILERFSAQQFPDLHSELNLSSLELGDSALYFCASSKQGWGTDTQYFGPGTRLTVL.

This clone was observed a single time. V is TRBV14 and J is TRBJ1-4; D perhaps matches TRBD1 (5 bases). The CDR3 has 15 amino acids. The germline V and J ends were trimmed by 0 bases and 5 bases, with 10 bases remaining between them. Germline CDR1 SGHDN, CDR2 FVKESK. This chain's CDR3 is CASSQDDSLNEKLFF. CDR3 coding DNA: TGTGCCAGCAGCCAAGATGACAGCCTGAATGAAAAACTGTTTTTT.